The 14 T cell receptor beta chains below come from one sample, sequenced in a study of cytomegalovirus exposure and HLA in healthy donors. Vbeta (60) and Jbeta (13) primers were used in the PCR. The repertoire was sequenced with immunoSEQ multiplex PCR; TCRdb's copy has only in-frame clones and lacks some. The sample holds 200,000 to 250,000 clones, approximately 80% seen once. The sample was PBMCs. These TCRs come from a man between 40 and 49 years old in good health and CMV-seronegative.

The V gene is TRBV13, the J gene TRBJ2-2, with D maybe TRBD1 (6 bases). The V end lost 4 bases, the J end lost 4 bases, and 13 bases lay between the germline ends. The CDR3 loop spans 15 amino acids. Germline V gives CDR1 PRHDT, CDR2 FYEKMQ (reference sequence). The CDR3 DNA is TGTGCCAGCAGCTCCCAGGGGTGGTCCACCGGGGAGCTGTTTTTT. Amino acids: CASSSQGWSTGELFF.

The chain is built from TRBV10-3 and TRBJ2-2; 13 positions agree with TRBD2. The CDR3 runs 18 residues. Looked up from germline, CDR1 is ENHRY and CDR2 is SYGVKD. V lost 6 bases and J lost 1; bases outside the gene matches: 8. In nucleotides, the CDR3 is TGTGCCATCAGGCGGACTAGCGGGAGTTCCTTGAACACCGGGGAGCTGTTTTTT. Translation: CAIRRTSGSSLNTGELFF.

V usage is TRBV29-1 and J usage is TRBJ2-5; D is ambiguous. With the DNA end fitting TRBJ2-7 better, the J assignment may be wrong. Germline loops: CDR1 SQVTM, CDR2 ANQGSEA. This CDR3 spans 13 amino acids. The chain's CDR3 is CSVELEVVHEQYF. CDR3 DNA sequence: TGCAGCGTTGAACTCGAGGTAGTCCACGAGCAGTACTTC.

The gene calls are TRBV6-1 and TRBJ2-5, with 7 nucleotides matching TRBD2. After removal of 4 bases from V and 2 bases from J, the junction contained 4 bases not matched to a gene. The CDR3 loop spans 14 amino acids. Germline loops: CDR1 MNHNS, CDR2 SASEGT. CDR3 DNA: TGTGCCAGCAGTGGGGGGGGTATACAAGAGACCCAGTACTTC. Its protein is CASSGGGIQETQYF.

The genes are TRBV5-1 and TRBJ2-7; D may be TRBD2 (7 bases). Per the germline V gene, CDR1 is SGHRS and CDR2 is YFSETQ. This CDR3 is 14 amino acids long. Trimming removed 5 bases at V and 3 bases at J, with 15 bases between. DNA of the CDR3: TGCGCCAGCAGTGAGGGGGGGGGAGTCTACGAGCAGTACTTC. Amino acid sequence: CASSEGGGVYEQYF.

This chain connects TRBV2 to TRBJ2-5; D gene unclear. The DNA matches TRBJ2-7 better at its end, which makes the J call doubtful. Looked up from germline, CDR1 is SNHLY and CDR2 is FYNNEI. This CDR3 is 13 amino acids long. CDR3 sequence reads: CASSETRMYEQYF. The CDR3 DNA reads as TGTGCCAGCAGTGAAACGAGGATGTACGAGCAGTACTTC.

This clone was counted a few times. The chain uses TRBV13 and TRBJ2-3, with TRBD1 matching over 8 bases. Trimming cost V 4 bases and J 2 bases; bases outside gene matches: 5. The CDR3 totals 15 residues. CDR1 PRHDT and CDR2 FYEKMQ come from the germline V gene (reference sequence). The CDR3 protein is CASSSPDRDTDTQYF. In DNA form, the CDR3 reads TGTGCCAGCAGCTCTCCGGACAGGGACACAGATACGCAGTATTTT.

V is TRBV19 and J is TRBJ1-1; possibly TRBD1 for D (5 bases). The germline gives CDR1 LNHDA, CDR2 SQIVND (reference sequence). V lost 4 bases, J lost 5 bases, and 11 bases lay in between. This CDR3 contains 13 residues. Written as DNA, the CDR3 is TGTGCCAGTAGTAGGGGCGTGGAGACTGAAGCTTTCTTT. This gives the protein CASSRGVETEAFF.

This clone was counted a few times. The chain is built from TRBV6-6 and TRBJ1-6, with D hard to call. The CDR3 has 14 residues. V was trimmed by 2 bases and J by 9 bases, leaving 11 bases between them. CDR1 is MNHNY and CDR2 is SVGAGI in the germline V gene (reference sequence). CDR3 coding DNA: TGTGCCAGCAGTTACATCCAGGAGGGTTCACCCCTCCACTTT. It is translated as CASSYIQEGSPLHF.

The rearrangement links TRBV5-1 to TRBJ2-1, with 13 bases that match TRBD2. CDR1 is SGHRS and CDR2 is YFSETQ in the germline V gene. The CDR3 is 15 amino acids. V gave up 1 base and J gave up 8 bases; unmatched junction bases: 3. CDR3 coding DNA: TGCGCCAGCAGCTTGTCTGGACTAGCGGGAGATGAGCAGTTCTTC. Its protein product is CASSLSGLAGDEQFF.

The J gene is TRBJ2-3, the V gene TRBV4-3; 11 nucleotides agree with TRBD1. This CDR3 has 16 amino acids. Per the germline V gene, CDR1 is LGHNA and CDR2 is YSLEER. V dropped 4 bases and J dropped 4; count of bases not matched to a gene: 7. The CDR3 DNA is TGCGCCAGCAGCCTGATGCCGGGACAGGGGGCAGATACGCAGTATTTT. Translation: CASSLMPGQGADTQYF.

The chain employs TRBV5-1 and TRBJ2-7, with TRBD2 matching 12 bases. The trim removed 6 bases at V and 6 bases at J, leaving 7 bases unmatched. The CDR3 covers 14 residues. Germline CDR1 and CDR2: SGHRS and YFSETQ. As DNA, the CDR3 is TGCGCCAGCAAGACTAGCGGGAGTGAGTCCGAGCAGTACTTC. This codes for CASKTSGSESEQYF.

V and J are TRBV28 and TRBJ2-1, with TRBD1 identical over 8 bases. The CDR3 runs 12 residues. J lost 9 bases, V lost 6 bases, and 4 bases had no gene match. Germline CDR1 and CDR2: MDHEN and SYDVKM. The CDR3 DNA reads as TGTGCCAGCAGAGGACAGGGAGCTGAGCAGTTCTTC. Protein sequence: CASRGQGAEQFF.

CDR3 protein: CASSPRTGNNYGYTF. CDR3 DNA: TGTGCCAGCAGCCCTCGGACAGGGAACAACTATGGCTACACCTTC. This chain connects TRBV11-2 to TRBJ1-2, with 8 bases lining up with TRBD1. CDR1 is SGHAT, CDR2 FQNNGV, per germline. This CDR3 is 15 amino acids long. Germline trimming cut 5 bases from V and 2 bases from J; bases unmatched to any gene: 7. The complete variable domain, with remaining parts taken from reference TRBV11-2 and TRBJ1-2, reads EAGVAQSPRYKIIEKRQSVAFWCNPISGHATLYWYQQILGQGPKLLIQFQNNGVVDDSQLPKDRFSAERLKGVDSTLKIQPAKLEDSAVYLCASSPRTGNNYGYTFGSGTRLTVV.